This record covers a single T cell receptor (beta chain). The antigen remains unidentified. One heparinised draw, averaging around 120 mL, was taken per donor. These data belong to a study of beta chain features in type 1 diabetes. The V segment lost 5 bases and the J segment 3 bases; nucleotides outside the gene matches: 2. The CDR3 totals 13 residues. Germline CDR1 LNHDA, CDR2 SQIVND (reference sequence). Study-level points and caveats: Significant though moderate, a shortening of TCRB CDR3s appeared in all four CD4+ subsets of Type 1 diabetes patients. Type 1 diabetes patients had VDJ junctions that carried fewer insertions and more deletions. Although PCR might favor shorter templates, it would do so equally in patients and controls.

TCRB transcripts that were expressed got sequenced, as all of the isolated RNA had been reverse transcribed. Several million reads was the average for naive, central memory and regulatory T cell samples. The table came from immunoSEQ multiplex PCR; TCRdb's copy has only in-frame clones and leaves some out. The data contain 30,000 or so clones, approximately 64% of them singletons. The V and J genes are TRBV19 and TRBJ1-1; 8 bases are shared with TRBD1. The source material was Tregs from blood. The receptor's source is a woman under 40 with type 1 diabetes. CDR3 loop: CASSRDRYTEAFF. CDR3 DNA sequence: TGTGCCAGTAGTCGGGACAGGTACACTGAAGCTTTCTTT.